One sample yielded the 13 T cell receptor beta chains listed below, sequenced in a study of T cells after yellow fever vaccination. In TCRdb, the 5' RACE reads were re-called with MiXCR into one record per CDR3 protein. This sample has 100,000 to 150,000 distinct CDR3 sequences, with about 7.4% found just once. Material: CD4+ T cells sorted from PBMCs, obtained 10 days after the first yellow fever vaccination. The receptors shown here come from a young man who received the YFV17D yellow fever vaccine.

There are a few counts of this clonotype. The rearrangement links TRBV7-8 to TRBJ2-3; TRBD2 might be the D (5 bases). This CDR3 is 16 amino acids long. Trimming took 5 bases from V and 1 from J, leaving 16 bases between them. Germline V gene sequence: CDR1 SGHVS, CDR2 FQNEAQ. The DNA of the CDR3 is TGTGCCAGCAGCCTATTACTAGTAGGAGGCACAGATACGCAGTATTTT. This translates into CASSLLLVGGTDTQYF.

This clonotype has at least ten counts. V is TRBV7-3 and J is TRBJ2-3; D may be TRBD1 or TRBD2 (5 bases each). Germline-derived CDR1 and CDR2 are SGHTA and FQGTGA. V was trimmed by 5 bases and J by 2 bases, leaving 11 bases between them. CDR3 size: 14 residues. The DNA of the CDR3 is TGTGCCAGCAGCACAACGGGGCTCACAGATACGCAGTATTTT. It encodes CASSTTGLTDTQYF.

The chain is built from TRBV5-1 and TRBJ2-7; 10 nucleotides align to TRBD2. The CDR3 is made up of 16 amino acids. Trimming at V came to 6 bases and at J to 4 bases, leaving 13 bases not matched to a gene. Germline assignment: CDR1 SGHRS and CDR2 YFSETQ. CDR3 bases: TGCGCCAGCAATACGGGGAAAGCGGGGGGGCCTTACGAGCAGTACTTC. It yields the protein CASNTGKAGGPYEQYF.

This clonotype has at least ten counts. V usage is TRBV5-1 and J usage is TRBJ2-5, with D uncertain. Per the germline V gene, CDR1 is SGHRS and CDR2 is YFSETQ. The CDR3 has 14 residues. The V gene lost 4 bases and the J gene lost 3 bases, with 13 bases spanning the gap. For the CDR3, the DNA is TGCGCCAGCAGCAGGAGTGGGGAAGAAGAGACCCAGTACTTC. It specifies CASSRSGEEETQYF. The full variable domain, with the rest looked up from reference TRBV5-1 and TRBJ2-5, is KAGVTQTPRYLIKTRGQQVTLSCSPISGHRSVSWYQQTPGQGLQFLFEYFSETQRNKGNFPGRFSGRQFSNSRSEMNVSTLELGDSALYLCASSRSGEEETQYFGPGTRLLVL.

This clonotype was detected many times. V usage is TRBV13 and J usage is TRBJ2-1; TRBD2 matches at 9 bases. The CDR3 is 15 residues long. V was pared by 3 bases and J by 3 bases, with 3 bases of the junction left unmatched. Germline V gives CDR1 PRHDT, CDR2 FYEKMQ (reference sequence). The CDR3 protein is CASSLRTSDYNEQFF. CDR3 coding DNA: TGTGCCAGCAGCTTGAGGACTAGCGACTACAATGAGCAGTTCTTC. Together with reference TRBV13 and TRBJ2-1, the CDR3 gives the full variable domain: AAGVIQSPRHLIKEKRETATLKCYPIPRHDTVYWYQQGPGQDPQFLISFYEKMQSDKGSIPDRFSAQQFSDYHSELNMSSLELGDSALYFCASSLRTSDYNEQFFGPGTRLTVL.

The chain combines TRBV5-6 with TRBJ2-3; D is undetermined. This CDR3 contains 15 residues. CDR1 and CDR2 (germline): SGHDT, YYEEEE. Trimming left V 5 bases short and J 2 bases short, with 15 bases between. CDR3 protein: CASRVRSFLTDTQYF. As DNA, the CDR3 is TGTGCCAGCAGGGTGAGGTCTTTCCTCACAGATACGCAGTATTTT.

This clonotype was detected only a few times. J is TRBJ1-6 and V is TRBV7-9; D ambiguous. CDR1 is SEHNR and CDR2 is FQNEAQ in the germline V gene (reference sequence). The CDR3 contains 12 residues. The V end lost 6 bases, the J end lost 8 bases, and 8 bases lay between the germline ends. CDR3 amino acids: CASRPKDSPLHF. CDR3 DNA: TGTGCCAGCAGGCCAAAAGATTCACCCCTCCACTTT.

This clonotype was found many times. This chain joins TRBV4-3 and TRBJ2-5; possibly TRBD1 or TRBD2 for D (5 bases each). Germline CDR1 reads LGHNA; CDR2 reads YSLEER. Between the trimmed V and J ends, which lost 2 bases and 5 bases, there was a span of 21 bases. This CDR3 spans 17 amino acids. CDR3 protein: CASSQTPGPAPGETQYF. CDR3 nucleotides: TGCGCCAGCAGCCAAACTCCGGGACCAGCTCCAGGGGAGACCCAGTACTTC.

This clonotype was counted many times. The chain couples TRBV20-1 to TRBJ1-6; D may be TRBD1 (6 bases). The germline V and J ends were trimmed by 5 bases and 5 bases, with 10 bases remaining between them. CDR1 is DFQATT and CDR2 is SNEGSKA in the germline V gene (reference sequence). CDR3 size: 13 residues. In nucleotides, the CDR3 is TGCAGTGCTGGGGGGCAGGATAATTCACCCCTCCACTTT. Translation: CSAGGQDNSPLHF.

This clonotype was counted at least ten times. This chain links TRBV19 with TRBJ2-1; TRBD2 matches 10 bases. J gave up 1 base and V 4 bases, and 4 bases lay outside the gene matches. Germline loops: CDR1 LNHDA, CDR2 SQIVND (reference sequence). The CDR3 loop spans 16 amino acids. The CDR3 is CASSKRGGRSYNEQFF. CDR3 nucleotides: TGTGCCAGTAGTAAGCGGGGGGGCCGGTCCTACAATGAGCAGTTCTTC.

The V and J genes are TRBV5-1 and TRBJ2-1; either TRBD1 or TRBD2 may fit D (5 bases each). Trimming removed 3 bases at V and 2 bases at J, with 15 bases between. Germline CDR1 and CDR2: SGHRS and YFSETQ. CDR3 length equals 16 residues. The CDR3 sequence is CASSSHSGTPYNEQFF. The CDR3 DNA is TGCGCCAGCAGCTCCCATTCCGGGACGCCCTACAATGAGCAGTTCTTC.

The V gene is TRBV7-9, the J gene TRBJ2-3, with D unclear. V was shortened by 3 bases and J by 0 bases, with 10 bases between the two germline ends. CDR1 and CDR2 from the germline V gene are SEHNR and FQNEAQ (reference sequence). The CDR3 loop spans 15 amino acids. Written as DNA, the CDR3 is TGTGCCAGCAGCTTCATGTTTTCTAGCACAGATACGCAGTATTTT. This sequence encodes CASSFMFSSTDTQYF.

This clonotype was counted at least ten times. The J gene is TRBJ2-2, the V gene TRBV7-3; 7 nucleotides agree with TRBD1. The CDR3 spans 14 residues. Germline CDR1 is SGHTA and CDR2 is FQGTGA. With V trimmed by 4 bases and J by 4 bases, 3 bases remained unmatched. For the CDR3, the DNA is TGTGCCAGCAGCTCACAGGGGATCACCGGGGAGCTGTTTTTT. As protein: CASSSQGITGELFF.